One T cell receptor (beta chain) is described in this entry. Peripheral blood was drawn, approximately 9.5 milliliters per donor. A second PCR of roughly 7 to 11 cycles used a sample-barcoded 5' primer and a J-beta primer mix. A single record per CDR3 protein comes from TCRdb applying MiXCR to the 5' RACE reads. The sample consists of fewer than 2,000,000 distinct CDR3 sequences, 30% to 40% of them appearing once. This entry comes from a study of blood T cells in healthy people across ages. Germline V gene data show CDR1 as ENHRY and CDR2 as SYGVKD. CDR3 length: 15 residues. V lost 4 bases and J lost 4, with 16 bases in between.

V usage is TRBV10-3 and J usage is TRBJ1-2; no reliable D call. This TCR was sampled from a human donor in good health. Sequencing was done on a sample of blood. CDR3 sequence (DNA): TGTGCCATCAGTGCGGCAGATCAAGGGCCCTATGGCTACACCTTC. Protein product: CAISAADQGPYGYTF.